This T cell receptor beta chain came from a study of OX40 agonist ivuxolimab in advanced cancers. The wider study: Clinicians treated patients with ivuxolimab, an agonistic anti-OX40 (CD134) antibody.

Autoimmune disease history or systemic immunosuppression was exclusionary. The CDR3 is made up of 16 amino acids. The V and J ends lost 0 bases and 0 bases respectively, with 10 bases between them. Germline assignment: CDR1 SGHRS and CDR2 YFSETQ. The protocol was immunoSEQ multiplex PCR, while the TCRdb copy is restricted to in-frame clones and leaves out a portion. Of under 85,000 clones in the sample, 85% were seen once. The TCR was taken from an adult with an advanced solid tumor such as melanoma, head and neck, liver or kidney cancer. The input for sequencing was CD4+ or CD8+ T cells sorted from blood, taken in a trial of the OX40 agonist ivuxolimab. The V gene is TRBV5-1, the J gene TRBJ1-3; D is ambiguous. The CDR3 loop reads CASSLDPRGSGNTIYF. In nucleotides, the CDR3 is TGCGCCAGCAGCTTGGACCCTCGGGGCTCTGGAAACACCATATATTTT.